Listed below are T cell receptor beta chains from one sample, sequenced in a study of beta chain features in type 1 diabetes. Profiled with immunoSEQ multiplex PCR; TCRdb holds only in-frame clones, not every one. Here the sample spans about 470,000 clones, approximately 31% being singletons. Material for sequencing was naive CD4+ T cells from blood. Receptors originate from a man between 18 and 35 years old in good health. Each CDR3 is given with its conserved first and last residue. A D gene is named only where the DNA matches it firmly. Size is omitted from some rows. Given values are once, few, many or a class for expanded clones.

j_call	cdr3_length	clone_size	v_call	d_call	cdr3_aa	cdr3_nt
TRBJ2-3	14	.	TRBV7-2	.	CASSLDSSTDTQYF	TGTGCCAGCAGCCTAGACAGTAGCACAGATACGCAGTATTTT
TRBJ1-5	15	.	TRBV18	.	CASSPGEYSNQPQHF	TGTGCCAGCTCACCGGGCGAGTATAGCAATCAGCCCCAGCATTTT
TRBJ2-2	12	.	TRBV30	.	CAWSGNTGELFF	TGTGCCTGGAGCGGTAACACCGGGGAGCTGTTTTTT
TRBJ2-7	13	few	TRBV7-9	.	CASSRKIGHEQYF	TGTGCCAGCAGCCGGAAAATTGGTCACGAGCAGTACTTC
TRBJ2-4	19	few	TRBV28	.	CASSFGVSGFVGTKNIQYF	TGTGCCAGCAGTTTTGGAGTGTCGGGGTTTGTTGGTACCAAAAACATTCAGTACTTC
TRBJ2-1	11	few	TRBV13	.	CASSLGPEQFF	TGTGCCAGCAGCTTAGGCCCTGAGCAGTTCTTC
TRBJ2-1	15	few	TRBV7-2	TRBD1	CASSLTGDSYNEQFF	TGTGCCAGCAGCCTTACAGGGGACTCCTACAATGAGCAGTTCTTC
TRBJ2-3	14	few	TRBV27	TRBD2	CASSSLAGADTQYF	TGTGCCAGCAGTAGCCTAGCGGGAGCAGATACGCAGTATTTT
TRBJ1-2	13	.	TRBV28	.	CASSGTAGYGYTF	TGTGCCAGCAGTGGGACCGCCGGCTATGGCTACACCTTC
TRBJ2-5	15	.	TRBV10-3	.	CAITEDRDFGETQYF	TGTGCCATCACCGAAGACAGGGACTTTGGAGAGACCCAGTACTTC
TRBJ2-3	14	few	TRBV18	.	CASSPPGYPDTQYF	TGTGCCAGCTCACCACCAGGGTACCCAGATACGCAGTATTTT
TRBJ2-7	15	.	TRBV6-6	TRBD2	CASRHGTSASYEQYF	TGTGCCAGCAGACACGGGACTAGCGCTTCCTACGAGCAGTACTTC
TRBJ2-3	14	.	TRBV30	TRBD1	CAWGGQRSTDTQYF	TGTGCCTGGGGGGGACAGCGTAGCACAGATACGCAGTATTTT
TRBJ2-1	12	.	TRBV29-1	.	CSVGGARNEQFF	TGCAGCGTAGGTGGGGCGAGGAATGAGCAGTTCTTC
TRBJ2-7	14	.	TRBV30	.	CAWSVRTGSYEQYF	TGTGCCTGGTCTGTAAGGACCGGGAGCTACGAGCAGTACTTC
TRBJ2-5	15	.	TRBV29-1	.	CSVAMTLAWDQTQYF	TGCAGCGTTGCAATGACCCTAGCTTGGGACCAGACCCAGTACTTC
TRBJ2-7	14	.	TRBV7-2	.	CASSWFRETYEQYF	TGTGCCAGCAGCTGGTTCAGGGAAACCTACGAGCAGTACTTC
TRBJ2-5	16	.	TRBV5-1	.	CASSLFISGAEETQYF	TGCGCCAGCAGCTTATTTATTAGCGGAGCCGAAGAGACCCAGTACTTC
TRBJ2-4	15	.	TRBV27	.	CASSLVFGQKNIQYF	TGTGCCAGCAGTTTAGTGTTTGGACAGAAAAACATTCAGTACTTC
TRBJ1-3	14	.	TRBV5-1	TRBD1	CASSKDREGDTIYF	TGCGCCAGCAGCAAGGACAGGGAAGGGGACACCATATATTTT
TRBJ2-3	14	few	TRBV12-5	.	CASGNGQPTDTQYF	TGTGCTAGTGGTAATGGACAGCCCACAGATACGCAGTATTTT
TRBJ1-4	13	few	TRBV7-9	.	CASSGGRGEKLFF	TGTGCCAGCAGCGGAGGCCGAGGTGAAAAACTGTTTTTT
TRBJ2-3	17	.	TRBV7-2	.	CASSLDLIPTLPDTQYF	TGTGCCAGCAGCTTAGATCTCATCCCGACCCTGCCAGATACGCAGTATTTT
TRBJ2-1	13	.	TRBV30	TRBD2	CAWSIRTSNEQFF	TGTGCCTGGAGTATTCGGACTAGCAATGAGCAGTTCTTC
TRBJ2-5	11	.	TRBV30	.	CAWSFEGTQYF	TGTGCCTGGAGTTTTGAGGGGACCCAGTACTTC
TRBJ2-7	15	few	TRBV6-5	TRBD2	CASSYQREGHYEQYF	TGTGCCAGCAGTTACCAGCGGGAGGGCCATTACGAGCAGTACTTC
TRBJ2-3	14	.	TRBV29-1	TRBD2	CSVYILAGADTQYF	TGCAGCGTTTACATCCTAGCGGGTGCAGATACGCAGTATTTT
TRBJ1-2	17	.	TRBV9	TRBD1	CASSVARGTGTSYGYTF	TGTGCCAGCAGCGTAGCTCGAGGGACAGGGACATCCTATGGCTACACCTTC
TRBJ2-4	15	.	TRBV7-2	.	CASRFAGVGKNIQYF	TGTGCCAGCAGGTTTGCAGGGGTCGGCAAAAACATTCAGTACTTC
TRBJ2-3	13	.	TRBV7-9	.	CASSASGTDTQYF	TGTGCCAGCTCGGCTAGCGGCACAGATACGCAGTATTTT
TRBJ2-3	14	.	TRBV5-4	.	CASSLGRDADTQYF	TGTGCCAGCAGCTTAGGGCGGGACGCAGATACGCAGTATTTT
TRBJ2-5	14	few	TRBV7-2	TRBD2	CASSTRTRSETQYF	TGTGCCAGCAGCACGCGGACTAGATCGGAGACCCAGTACTTC
TRBJ2-3	14	.	TRBV5-4	.	CASSLVAPQDTQYF	TGTGCCAGCAGCTTGGTTGCGCCACAAGATACGCAGTATTTT
TRBJ2-3	13	.	TRBV28	.	CASSSGSTDTQYF	TGTGCCAGCTCTTCCGGAAGTACAGATACGCAGTATTTT
TRBJ2-3	13	few	TRBV5-1	.	CASSGRIEDTQYF	TGCGCCAGCAGCGGTCGCATTGAAGATACGCAGTATTTT
TRBJ2-7	12	.	TRBV28	.	CASSLAGYEQYF	TGTGCCAGCAGTTTAGCGGGCTACGAGCAGTACTTC
TRBJ2-1	14	.	TRBV29-1	TRBD2	CSVARTSGSHEQFF	TGCAGCGTTGCCCGGACTAGCGGGAGCCATGAGCAGTTCTTC
TRBJ1-1	16	.	TRBV30	TRBD1	CAWREQPGGGNTEAFF	TGTGCCTGGAGGGAACAACCAGGGGGCGGGAACACTGAAGCTTTCTTT
TRBJ2-1	12	.	TRBV29-1	.	CSGGTEYNEQFF	TGCAGCGGTGGGACCGAATACAATGAGCAGTTCTTC
TRBJ2-5	14	.	TRBV27	TRBD1	CASSPTGNQETQYF	TGTGCCAGCAGCCCGACAGGGAACCAAGAGACCCAGTACTTC
TRBJ2-7	15	.	TRBV5-1	.	CASSLSGGEVYEQYF	TGCGCCAGCAGCCTGAGCGGAGGTGAGGTGTACGAGCAGTACTTC
TRBJ2-1	15	.	TRBV15	TRBD2	CATSRGAGGYNEQFF	TGTGCCACCAGCAGAGGGGCGGGAGGGTACAATGAGCAGTTCTTC
TRBJ1-2	12	.	TRBV2	.	CASSEWDYGYTF	TGTGCCAGCAGTGAATGGGACTATGGCTACACCTTC
TRBJ1-1	15	.	TRBV4-1	TRBD1	CASSLQTGAGTEAFF	TGCGCCAGCAGCCTTCAGACAGGGGCAGGCACTGAAGCTTTCTTT
TRBJ2-1	15	.	TRBV2	TRBD2	CASSDAGGPKDEQFF	TGTGCCAGCAGTGATGCGGGAGGGCCTAAAGATGAGCAGTTCTTC
TRBJ2-3	14	few	TRBV15	.	CATSRDRATDTQYF	TGTGCCACCAGCAGAGACAGGGCTACAGATACGCAGTATTTT
TRBJ1-1	14	.	TRBV12-5	.	CASGLDRVGTEAFF	TGTGCTAGTGGTTTGGACAGGGTGGGGACTGAAGCTTTCTTT
TRBJ1-4	13	.	TRBV7-2	.	CASSPNGAEKLFF	TGTGCCAGCAGCCCGAACGGGGCCGAAAAACTGTTTTTT
TRBJ1-4	13	few	TRBV30	.	CAWSFGFNEKLFF	TGTGCCTGGAGTTTTGGGTTTAATGAAAAACTGTTTTTT
TRBJ1-1	13	.	TRBV29-1	.	CSVEGQANTEAFF	TGCAGCGTTGAAGGACAGGCGAACACTGAAGCTTTCTTT
TRBJ1-2	15	.	TRBV6-5	.	CASRETANFNYGYTF	TGTGCCAGCAGGGAGACAGCGAACTTTAACTATGGCTACACCTTC
TRBJ2-1	14	.	TRBV18	.	CASSRGRSYNEQFF	TGTGCCAGCTCGCGCGGCCGCTCCTACAATGAGCAGTTCTTC
TRBJ2-3	16	.	TRBV7-2	TRBD2	CASSLLDAGVPDTQYF	TGTGCCAGCAGCTTATTGGACGCGGGAGTTCCAGATACGCAGTATTTT
TRBJ2-4	13	.	TRBV11-2	.	CASSLVRNLVQYF	TGTGCCAGCAGCTTAGTCCGAAATCTTGTTCAGTACTTC
TRBJ1-5	16	few	TRBV7-9	.	CASSPGDGGRNQPQHF	TGTGCCAGCAGCCCCGGGGACGGGGGTCGCAATCAGCCCCAGCATTTT
TRBJ2-5	15	.	TRBV7-9	.	CASSVLGGGGETQYF	TGTGCCAGCAGCGTTCTAGGGGGTGGTGGAGAGACCCAGTACTTC
TRBJ2-7	14	once	TRBV9	TRBD2	CASSQAGVGYEQYF	TGTGCCAGCAGCCAAGCGGGAGTAGGGTACGAGCAGTACTTC
TRBJ2-3	14	.	TRBV7-2	TRBD2	CASLAGGHPDTQYF	TGTGCCTCCTTAGCGGGAGGCCACCCAGATACGCAGTATTTT